This TCR beta chain was identified in a study of regulatory T cells in long-lasting Graves disease. About the study: Treatment with antithyroid drugs for over 5 years, together with positive TSH receptor antibodies, meant persistent Graves' disease. Study results and limitations: Accuracy might have suffered from few samples. Newly diagnosed patients had higher TCR diversity than persistent Graves' patients did.

Library construction for TCR beta used iRepertoire HTBI primers and Arm-PCR of CDR3 regions. Authors' analysis steps: Samples revealed 60 to 70 TRBV and 14 TRBJ segments. TCRdb ran MiXCR on the multiplex PCR reads and lists one entry per CDR3 protein. These V and J calls are TCRdb output, not the study's own analysis. This sample has roughly 300,000 distinct CDR3 sequences; 20% to 25% occur once, and the top ten carry roughly three fifths. Trimming shortened V by 0 bases and J by 8 bases, and 14 bases separated the two germline ends. CDR1 and CDR2 from the germline V gene are SGHRS and YFSETQ. The CDR3 runs to 14 residues. Noted time point: persistent/refractory GD, antithyroid drugs over 5 years with positive TRAb. TCR sequences were obtained from RNA taken from PBMCs. This clonotype was seen a few times. What it binds is unknown.

The chain joins TRBV5-1 to TRBJ1-1; D gene uncertain. This sample comprised peripheral blood mononuclear cells (PBMCs), obtained when the disease was refractory, from a patient treated with antithyroid drugs. The source is a female donor with Graves disease. CDR3 protein: CASSLERAGLEAFF. In DNA, the CDR3 is TGCGCCAGCAGCTTGGAAAGGGCCGGTTTAGAAGCTTTCTTT.